This T cell receptor beta chain is drawn from a study of blood T cell repertoires in COVID-19. Study background: The origin of the acute and convalescent COVID-19 samples was the United States, Italy and Spain. PBMCs, B-cell-depleted T cells, or T cells were the source of the cDNA or gDNA that made up the material.

The V gene lost 1 base and the J gene lost 2 bases, with 11 bases spanning the gap. There are 16 residues in the CDR3. CDR1 LGHDT and CDR2 YNNKEL come from the germline V gene (reference sequence). In the original workflow: Reference gene primers were amplified, and this amplification served to estimate nucleated cell counts. The table came from immunoSEQ multiplex PCR; TCRdb's copy has only in-frame clones and leaves some out. V, J and clone size derive from that table, while D and trimming were established from the DNA sequence. The sample lists tens of thousands of clones; more than 75% were seen once.

This sequence was found in a human donor in a cohort sampled during active COVID-19. The chain carries TRBV3-1 (or the pseudogene TRBV3-2) and TRBJ1-4; weak D call: TRBD1 (5 bases). Sample: peripheral blood. The CDR3 protein is CASSQVRVRTNEKLFF. The DNA of the CDR3 is TGTGCCAGCAGCCAAGTCAGGGTTAGGACTAATGAAAAACTGTTTTTT.